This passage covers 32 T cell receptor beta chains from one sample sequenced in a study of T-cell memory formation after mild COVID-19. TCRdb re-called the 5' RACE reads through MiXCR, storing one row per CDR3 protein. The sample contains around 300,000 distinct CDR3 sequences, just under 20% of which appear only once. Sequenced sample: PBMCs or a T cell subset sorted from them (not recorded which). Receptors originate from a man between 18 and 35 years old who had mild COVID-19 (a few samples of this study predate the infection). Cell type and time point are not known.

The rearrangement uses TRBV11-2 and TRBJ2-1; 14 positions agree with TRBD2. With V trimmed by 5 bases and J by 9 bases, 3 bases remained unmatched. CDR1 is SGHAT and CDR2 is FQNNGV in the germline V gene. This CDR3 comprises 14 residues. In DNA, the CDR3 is TGTGCCAGCAGCCGACTAGCGGGGGGGCCTGAGCAGTTCTTC. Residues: CASSRLAGGPEQFF.

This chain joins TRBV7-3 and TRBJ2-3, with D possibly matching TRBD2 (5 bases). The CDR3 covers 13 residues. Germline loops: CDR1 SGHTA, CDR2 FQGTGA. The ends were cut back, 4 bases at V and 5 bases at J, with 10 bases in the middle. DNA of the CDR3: TGTGCCAGCAGCTCGACTACGGGAGATACGCAGTATTTT. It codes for CASSSTTGDTQYF.

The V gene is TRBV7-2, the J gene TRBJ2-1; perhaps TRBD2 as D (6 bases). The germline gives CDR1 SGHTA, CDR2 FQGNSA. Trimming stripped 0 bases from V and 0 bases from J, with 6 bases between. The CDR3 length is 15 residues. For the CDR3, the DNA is TGTGCCAGCAGCTTAGCGGGACTCTCCTACAATGAGCAGTTCTTC. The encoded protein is CASSLAGLSYNEQFF.

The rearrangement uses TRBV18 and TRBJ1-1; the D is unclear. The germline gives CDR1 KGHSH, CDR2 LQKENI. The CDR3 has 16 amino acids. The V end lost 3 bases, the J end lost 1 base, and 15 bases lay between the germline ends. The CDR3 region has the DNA TGTGCCAGCTCACCCAAATCTATGGACGGGAACACTGAAGCTTTCTTT. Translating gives CASSPKSMDGNTEAFF.

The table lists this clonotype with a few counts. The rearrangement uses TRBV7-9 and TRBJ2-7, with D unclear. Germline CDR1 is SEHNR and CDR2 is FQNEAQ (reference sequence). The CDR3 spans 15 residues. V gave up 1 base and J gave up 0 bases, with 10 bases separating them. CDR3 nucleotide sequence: TGTGCCAGCAGCTTAGGTCCCTCTGACTCCTACGAGCAGTACGTC. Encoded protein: CASSLGPSDSYEQYV.

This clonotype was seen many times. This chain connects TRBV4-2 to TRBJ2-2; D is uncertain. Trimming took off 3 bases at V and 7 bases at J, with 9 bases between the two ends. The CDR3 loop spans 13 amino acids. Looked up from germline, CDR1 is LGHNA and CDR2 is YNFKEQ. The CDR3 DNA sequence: TGTGCCAGCAGCCAGAGTGGCAGCGGGGAGCTGTTTTTT. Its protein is CASSQSGSGELFF.

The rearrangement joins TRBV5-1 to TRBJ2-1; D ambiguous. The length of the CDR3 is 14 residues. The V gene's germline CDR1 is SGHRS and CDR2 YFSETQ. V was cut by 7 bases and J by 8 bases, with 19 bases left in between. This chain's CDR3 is CASSRSAGVDEQFF. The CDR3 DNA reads TGCGCCAGCTCCAGAAGCGCCGGTGTCGATGAGCAGTTCTTC.

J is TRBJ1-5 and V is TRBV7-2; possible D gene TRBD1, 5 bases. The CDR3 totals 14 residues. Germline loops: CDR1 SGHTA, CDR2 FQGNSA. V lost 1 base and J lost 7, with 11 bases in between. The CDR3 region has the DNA TGTGCCAGCAGCTTAGAAGGGGACGTACAGCCCCAGCATTTT. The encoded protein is CASSLEGDVQPQHF.

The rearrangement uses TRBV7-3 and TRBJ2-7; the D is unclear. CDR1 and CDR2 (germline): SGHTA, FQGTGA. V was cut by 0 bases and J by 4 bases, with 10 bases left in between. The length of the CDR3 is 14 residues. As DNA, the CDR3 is TGTGCCAGCAGCTTAACTGGGCAGGAGTACGAGCAGTACTTC. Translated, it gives CASSLTGQEYEQYF.

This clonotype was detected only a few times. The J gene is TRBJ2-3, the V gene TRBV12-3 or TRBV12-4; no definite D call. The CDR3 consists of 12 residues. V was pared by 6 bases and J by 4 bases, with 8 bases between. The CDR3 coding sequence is TGTGCCAGCAGCAGTTGGCCAGATACGCAGTATTTT. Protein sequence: CASSSWPDTQYF.

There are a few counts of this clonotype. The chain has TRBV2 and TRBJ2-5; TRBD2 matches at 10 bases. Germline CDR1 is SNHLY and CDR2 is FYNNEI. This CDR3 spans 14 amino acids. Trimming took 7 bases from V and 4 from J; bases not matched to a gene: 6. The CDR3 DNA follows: TGTGCCAGCAAAGGGGGACTAGCGTCAGAGACCCAGTACTTC. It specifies CASKGGLASETQYF.

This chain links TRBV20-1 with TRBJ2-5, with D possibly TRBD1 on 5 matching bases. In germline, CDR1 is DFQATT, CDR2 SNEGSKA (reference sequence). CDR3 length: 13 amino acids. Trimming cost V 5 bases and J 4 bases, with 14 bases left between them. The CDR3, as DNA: TGCAGTGCTCCGGCAGGGCGGAGAGAGACCCAGTACTTC. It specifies CSAPAGRRETQYF.

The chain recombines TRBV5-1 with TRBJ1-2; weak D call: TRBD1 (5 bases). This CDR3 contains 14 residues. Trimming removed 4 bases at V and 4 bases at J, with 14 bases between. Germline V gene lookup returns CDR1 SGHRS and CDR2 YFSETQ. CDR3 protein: CASSNSTGFYGYTF. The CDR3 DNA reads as TGCGCCAGCAGCAACTCCACAGGTTTCTATGGCTACACCTTC.

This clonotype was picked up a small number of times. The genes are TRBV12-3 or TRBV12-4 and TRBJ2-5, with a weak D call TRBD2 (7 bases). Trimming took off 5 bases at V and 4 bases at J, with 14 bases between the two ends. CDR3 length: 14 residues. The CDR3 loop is CASSPRGGLETQYF. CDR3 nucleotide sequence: TGTGCCAGCAGTCCCAGGGGAGGGTTAGAGACCCAGTACTTC.

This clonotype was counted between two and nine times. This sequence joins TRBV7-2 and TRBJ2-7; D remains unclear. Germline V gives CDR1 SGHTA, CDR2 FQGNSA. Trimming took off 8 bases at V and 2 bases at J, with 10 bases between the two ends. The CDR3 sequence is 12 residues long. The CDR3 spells CASAPSPYEQYF. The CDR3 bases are TGTGCCAGCGCTCCCTCGCCCTACGAGCAGTACTTC.

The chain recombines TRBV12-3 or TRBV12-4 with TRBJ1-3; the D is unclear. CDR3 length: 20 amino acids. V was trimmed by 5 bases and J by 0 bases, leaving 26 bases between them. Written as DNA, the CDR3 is TGTGCCAGCAGTCCAGCCTCGCTAGCCGCCAGTTGGGCCTCTGGAAACACCATATATTTT. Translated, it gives CASSPASLAASWASGNTIYF.

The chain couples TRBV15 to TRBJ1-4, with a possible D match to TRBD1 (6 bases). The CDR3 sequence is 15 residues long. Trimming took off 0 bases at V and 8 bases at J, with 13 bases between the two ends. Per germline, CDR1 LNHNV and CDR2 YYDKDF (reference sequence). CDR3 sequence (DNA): TGTGCCACCAGCAGAGACTCCACAGGGCTGGAAAAACTGTTTTTT. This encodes CATSRDSTGLEKLFF.

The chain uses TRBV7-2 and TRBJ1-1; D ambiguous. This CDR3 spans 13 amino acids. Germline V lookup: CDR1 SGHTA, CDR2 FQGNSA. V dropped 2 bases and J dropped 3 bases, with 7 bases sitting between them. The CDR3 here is CASSLNLDTEAFF. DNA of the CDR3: TGTGCCAGCAGCTTAAATCTCGACACTGAAGCTTTCTTT.

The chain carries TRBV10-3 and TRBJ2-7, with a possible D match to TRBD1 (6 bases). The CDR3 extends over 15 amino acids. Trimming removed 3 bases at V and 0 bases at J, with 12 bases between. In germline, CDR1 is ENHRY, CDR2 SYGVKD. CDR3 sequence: CAISDGQRNSYEQYF. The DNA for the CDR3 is TGTGCCATCAGTGATGGACAGCGCAACTCCTACGAGCAGTACTTC.

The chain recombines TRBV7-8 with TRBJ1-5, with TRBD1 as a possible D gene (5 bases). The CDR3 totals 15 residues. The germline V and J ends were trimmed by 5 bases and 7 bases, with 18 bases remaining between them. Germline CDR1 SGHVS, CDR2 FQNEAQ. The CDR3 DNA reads TGTGCCAGCAGCGGACCCCGAAGACAGTCACAGCCCCAGCATTTT. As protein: CASSGPRRQSQPQHF.

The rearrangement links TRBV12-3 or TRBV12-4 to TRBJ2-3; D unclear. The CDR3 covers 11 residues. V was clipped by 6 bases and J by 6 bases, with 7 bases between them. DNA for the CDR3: TGTGCCAGCAGACTGATGGATACGCAGTATTTT. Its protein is CASRLMDTQYF.

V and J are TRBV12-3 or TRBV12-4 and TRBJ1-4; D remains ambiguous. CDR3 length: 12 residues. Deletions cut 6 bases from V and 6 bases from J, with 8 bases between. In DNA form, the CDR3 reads TGTGCCAGCAGCCCAGGCTATGAAAAACTGTTTTTT. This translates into CASSPGYEKLFF.

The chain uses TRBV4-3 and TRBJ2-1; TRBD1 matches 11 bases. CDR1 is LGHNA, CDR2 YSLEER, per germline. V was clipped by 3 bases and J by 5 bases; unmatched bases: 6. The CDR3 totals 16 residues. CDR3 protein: CASSQPGTGGHNEQFF. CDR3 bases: TGCGCCAGCAGCCAGCCCGGGACAGGGGGACACAATGAGCAGTTCTTC.

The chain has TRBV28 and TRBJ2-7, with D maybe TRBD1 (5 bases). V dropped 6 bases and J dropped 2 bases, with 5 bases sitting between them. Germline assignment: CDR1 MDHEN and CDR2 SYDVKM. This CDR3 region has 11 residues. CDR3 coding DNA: TGTGCCAGCAGGGACACCTACGAGCAGTACGTC. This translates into CASRDTYEQYV.

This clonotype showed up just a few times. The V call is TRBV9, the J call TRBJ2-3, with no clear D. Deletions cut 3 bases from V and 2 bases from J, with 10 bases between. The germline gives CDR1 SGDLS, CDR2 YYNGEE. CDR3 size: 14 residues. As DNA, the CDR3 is TGTGCCAGCAGCGCTCTTCTATTCACAGATACGCAGTATTTT. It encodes CASSALLFTDTQYF.

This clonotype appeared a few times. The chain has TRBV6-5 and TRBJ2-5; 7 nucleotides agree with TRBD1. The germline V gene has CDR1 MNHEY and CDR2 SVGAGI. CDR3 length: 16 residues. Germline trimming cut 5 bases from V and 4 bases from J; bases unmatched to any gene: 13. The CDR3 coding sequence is TGTGCCAGCAGTCAAACTCCCCCAGGGGGTCGAGAGACCCAGTACTTC. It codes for CASSQTPPGGRETQYF.

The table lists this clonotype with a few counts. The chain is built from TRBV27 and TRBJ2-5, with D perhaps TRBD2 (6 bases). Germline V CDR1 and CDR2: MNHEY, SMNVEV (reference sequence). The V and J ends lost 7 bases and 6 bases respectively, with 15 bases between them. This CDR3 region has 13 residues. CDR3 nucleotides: TGTGCCAGCATCGCCGGGACTGGCCAGACCCAGTACTTC. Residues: CASIAGTGQTQYF.

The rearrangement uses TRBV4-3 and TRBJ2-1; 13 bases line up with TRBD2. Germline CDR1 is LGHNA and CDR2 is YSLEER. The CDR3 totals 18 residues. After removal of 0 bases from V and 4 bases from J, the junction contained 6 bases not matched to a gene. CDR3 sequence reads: CASSQERLAGGLYNEQFF. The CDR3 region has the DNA TGCGCCAGCAGCCAAGAGCGACTAGCGGGGGGCCTATACAATGAGCAGTTCTTC.

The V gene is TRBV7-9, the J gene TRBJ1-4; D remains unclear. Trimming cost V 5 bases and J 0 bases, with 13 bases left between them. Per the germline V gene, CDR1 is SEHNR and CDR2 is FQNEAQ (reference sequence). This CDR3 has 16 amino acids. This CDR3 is CASSPGAGATNEKLFF. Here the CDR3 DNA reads TGTGCCAGCAGCCCAGGCGCAGGAGCAACTAATGAAAAACTGTTTTTT.

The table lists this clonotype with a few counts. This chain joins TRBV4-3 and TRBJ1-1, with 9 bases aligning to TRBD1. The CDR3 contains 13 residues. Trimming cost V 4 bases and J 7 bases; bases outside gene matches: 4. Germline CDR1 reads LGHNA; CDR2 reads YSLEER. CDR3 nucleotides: TGCGCCAGCAGCCCACAGGGGGCCCATGAAGCTTTCTTT. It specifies CASSPQGAHEAFF.

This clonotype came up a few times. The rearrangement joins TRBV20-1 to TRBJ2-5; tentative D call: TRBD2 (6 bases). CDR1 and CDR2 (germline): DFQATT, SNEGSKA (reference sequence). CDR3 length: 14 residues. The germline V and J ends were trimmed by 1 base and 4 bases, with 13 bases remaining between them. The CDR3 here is CSARATSAGETQYF. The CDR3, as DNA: TGCAGTGCTAGAGCCACATCAGCGGGAGAGACCCAGTACTTC.

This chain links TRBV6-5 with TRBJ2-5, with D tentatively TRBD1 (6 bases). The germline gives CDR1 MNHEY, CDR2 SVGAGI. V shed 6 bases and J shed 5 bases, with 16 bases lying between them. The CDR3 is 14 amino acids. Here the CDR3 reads CASRHRELRETQYF. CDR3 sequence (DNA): TGTGCCAGCAGACACAGGGAGTTACGGGAGACCCAGTACTTC.